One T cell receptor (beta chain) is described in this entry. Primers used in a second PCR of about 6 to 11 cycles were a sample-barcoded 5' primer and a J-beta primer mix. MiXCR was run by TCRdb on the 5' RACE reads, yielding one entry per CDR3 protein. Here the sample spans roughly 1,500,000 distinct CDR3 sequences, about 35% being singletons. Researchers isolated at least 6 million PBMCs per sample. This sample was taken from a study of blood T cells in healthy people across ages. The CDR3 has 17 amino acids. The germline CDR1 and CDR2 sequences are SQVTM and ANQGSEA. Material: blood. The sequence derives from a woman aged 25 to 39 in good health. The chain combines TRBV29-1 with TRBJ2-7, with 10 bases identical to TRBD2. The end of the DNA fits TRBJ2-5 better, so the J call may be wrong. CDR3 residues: CSVRGIPGLALRETQYF. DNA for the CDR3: TGCAGCGTTCGGGGGATTCCGGGACTAGCGCTCAGAGAGACCCAGTACTTC.